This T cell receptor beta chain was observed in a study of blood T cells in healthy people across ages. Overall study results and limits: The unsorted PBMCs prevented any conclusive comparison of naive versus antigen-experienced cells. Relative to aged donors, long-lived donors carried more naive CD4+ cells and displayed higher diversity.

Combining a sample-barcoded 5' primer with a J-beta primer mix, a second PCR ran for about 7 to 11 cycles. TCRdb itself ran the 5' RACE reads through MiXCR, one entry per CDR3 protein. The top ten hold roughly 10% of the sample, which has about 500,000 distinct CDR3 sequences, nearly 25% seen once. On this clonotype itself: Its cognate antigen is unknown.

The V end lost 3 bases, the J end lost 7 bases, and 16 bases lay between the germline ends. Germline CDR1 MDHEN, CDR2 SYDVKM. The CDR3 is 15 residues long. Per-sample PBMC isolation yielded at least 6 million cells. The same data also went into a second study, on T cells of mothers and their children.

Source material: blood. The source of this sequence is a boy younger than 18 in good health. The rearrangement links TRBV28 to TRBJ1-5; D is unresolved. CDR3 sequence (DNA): TGTGCCAGCAGTTTCCTCCCTAACCGCTTCCAGCCCCAGCATTTT. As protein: CASSFLPNRFQPQHF.